These T cell receptor beta chains were read from a single sample in a study of T cell changes during pregnancy in multiple sclerosis. Method: immunoSEQ multiplex PCR; TCRdb's copy keeps in-frame clones and lacks some. The repertoire consists of more than 70,000 clones, with approximately 92% occurring once and the leading ten covering approximately 2.2%. The input for sequencing was peripheral blood, taken before pregnancy. These TCRs come from a female donor with multiple sclerosis, enrolled in a pregnancy study. The CDR3 runs from the conserved cysteine through the conserved F or W. Fields, in order: D gene, clone size, J gene, V gene, CDR3 DNA, CDR3 protein. D genes are given only for firm matches. Not every row has a clone size; where given, it reads once, few, many or a size class.

>NA|NA|TRBJ2-3|TRBV7-9
TGTGCCAGCAGCCTCGTGGGGGCGCCGACAGATACGCAGTATTTT
CASSLVGAPTDTQYF
>TRBD2|NA|TRBJ2-2|TRBV18
TGTGCCAGCTCACCACCGGGACTACCCACCGGGGAGCTGTTTTTT
CASSPPGLPTGELFF
>TRBD2|NA|TRBJ2-1|TRBV27
TGTGCCAGCAGGCCTAGCGGGAGTTGGAATGAGCAGTTCTTC
CASRPSGSWNEQFF
>TRBD2|NA|TRBJ2-7|TRBV28
TGTGCCAGCATACCGGGGGGAGGTTACGAGCAGTACTTC
CASIPGGGYEQYF
>NA|NA|TRBJ1-1|TRBV5-4
TGTGCCAGCAGCTTGGATCGGAACACTGAAGCTTTCTTT
CASSLDRNTEAFF
>TRBD2|NA|TRBJ2-7|TRBV14
TGTGCCAGCAGCCAAGGAGGTAGCGGGAGGAGGGCCGAGCAGTACTTC
CASSQGGSGRRAEQYF
>TRBD2|NA|TRBJ2-5|TRBV28
TGTGCCAGCAAAGGACTAGCTCAAGAGACCCAGTACTTC
CASKGLAQETQYF
>NA|NA|TRBJ2-3|TRBV9
TGTGCCAGCAGCGTACAAGGCGGTACAGATACGCAGTATTTT
CASSVQGGTDTQYF
>TRBD2|NA|TRBJ2-7|TRBV4-1
TGCGCCAGCAGCTGGGGACTAGCGGGAGGCCGAGACTACGAGCAGTACTTC
CASSWGLAGGRDYEQYF
>TRBD2|NA|TRBJ2-1|TRBV29-1
TGCAGCGCCGGGACTAGCGGGAGCTCCTACAATGAGCAGTTCTTC
CSAGTSGSSYNEQFF
>TRBD2|NA|TRBJ2-1|TRBV27
TGTGCCAGCAGTACTCCTAGCGGGAAGGACAATGAGCAGTTCTTC
CASSTPSGKDNEQFF
>TRBD2|NA|TRBJ2-7|TRBV5-1
TGCGCCAGCAGCCCGGTTGGGGGGGATTTGTACGAGCAGTACTTC
CASSPVGGDLYEQYF
>NA|NA|TRBJ1-1|TRBV19
TGTGCCAGTATAGGGGGGGGCAGGAACACTGAGGCTTTCTTT
CASIGGGRNTEAFF
>NA|NA|TRBJ1-2|TRBV5-1
TGCGCCAGCTCCCGTGTGGAGCCCTCTAACTATGGCTACACCTTC
CASSRVEPSNYGYTF
>TRBD1|NA|TRBJ1-2|TRBV19
TGTGCCAGTAGTGAACAGGGGAGCTATGGCTACACCTTC
CASSEQGSYGYTF
>TRBD2|NA|TRBJ2-7|TRBV5-4
TGTGCCAGCAGCCAAGGGACTAGCGGGAGTGACGAGCAGTACTTC
CASSQGTSGSDEQYF
>TRBD1|few|TRBJ1-3|TRBV7-9
TGTGCCAGCAGCTTAGAGGGGGCGATTGGAAACACCATATATTTT
CASSLEGAIGNTIYF
>NA|few|TRBJ2-1|TRBV4-2
TGTGCCAGCAGCCAAGATCTAGAATCCAATGAGCAGTTCTTC
CASSQDLESNEQFF
>TRBD2|NA|TRBJ2-1|TRBV7-3
TGTGCCAGCAGCTTACGTTCCGGACTAGCGGGGGGGAATGAGCAGTTCTTC
CASSLRSGLAGGNEQFF
>NA|NA|TRBJ1-4|TRBV10-3
TGTGCCATCAGTGATACAGAACTTAATGAAAAACTGTTTTTT
CAISDTELNEKLFF
>TRBD1|NA|TRBJ1-2|TRBV7-2
TGTGCCAGCAGCTCCCCGGGACAGGAACGGGGGAATGGCTACACCTTC
CASSSPGQERGNGYTF
>NA|once|TRBJ1-2|TRBV13
TGTGCCAGCAGCTTCAGTGCCCGAGGAGGCTATGGCTACACCTTC
CASSFSARGGYGYTF
>TRBD1|many|TRBJ2-7|TRBV7-3
TGTGCCAGCAGCCTGACAGGGGGCTCCGAGCAGTACTTC
CASSLTGGSEQYF
>NA|NA|TRBJ1-2|TRBV7-2
TGTGCCAGCAGCTCAACCAAGGCGGGTTTGGGCTACACCTTC
CASSSTKAGLGYTF
>TRBD1|NA|TRBJ2-7|TRBV11-1
TGTGCCAGCAGCTTTACAGGGGGACTCGACTACGAGCAGTACTTC
CASSFTGGLDYEQYF
>TRBD2|many|TRBJ2-1|TRBV27
TGTGCCAGCAGTTTAATAGCGGGAGAGCTGTTTGAGCAGTTCTTC
CASSLIAGELFEQFF
>NA|few|TRBJ1-1|TRBV19
TGTGCCAGTAGTATCGGACAGAACACTGAAGCTTTCTTT
CASSIGQNTEAFF
>NA|NA|TRBJ2-3|TRBV19
TGTGCCAGTAGTGTTCGTTCTGGCGGGGTTAGCACAGATACGCAGTATTTT
CASSVRSGGVSTDTQYF
>NA|NA|TRBJ2-2|TRBV28
TGTGCCAGCAGTCTGAGGGAGCGGTACACCGGGGAGCTGTTTTTT
CASSLRERYTGELFF
>TRBD1|NA|TRBJ2-1|TRBV6-1
TGTGCCAGCAGTGACAGACAGGGGGATGAGCAGTTCTTC
CASSDRQGDEQFF
>TRBD2|NA|TRBJ2-5|TRBV18
TGTGCCAGCTCACCCGCCGGGGGGTTGGAAGAGACCCAGTACTTC
CASSPAGGLEETQYF
>NA|NA|TRBJ2-2|TRBV9
TGTGCCAGCAGGGCCGGGGCTAGCGTCACCGGGGAGCTGTTTTTT
CASRAGASVTGELFF
>NA|NA|TRBJ2-2|TRBV5-5
TGTGCCAGCAGCTTGGCCCAAACCGGGGAGCTGTTTTTT
CASSLAQTGELFF
>TRBD2|NA|TRBJ2-7|TRBV4-1
TGCGCCAGCAGCGATCTAGCGGCATCCTACGAGCAGTACTTC
CASSDLAASYEQYF
>TRBD2|NA|TRBJ2-1|TRBV4-1
TGCGCCAGCAGCCAAGACCGGCTAGCGGGATACAATGAGCAGTTCTTC
CASSQDRLAGYNEQFF
>NA|NA|TRBJ2-7|TRBV11-1
TGTGCCAGCAGCGGGGAGAGCTCCTACGAGCAGTACTTC
CASSGESSYEQYF
>NA|few|TRBJ1-2|TRBV7-6
TGTGCCAGCAGCTCTGGGGGGAGCTATGGCTACACCTTC
CASSSGGSYGYTF
>TRBD2|few|TRBJ2-7|TRBV25-1
TGTGCCAGCAGTTTAACAGCGGGAATCTCCTACGAGCAGTACTTC
CASSLTAGISYEQYF
>NA|NA|TRBJ1-5|TRBV5-5
TGTGCCAGCAGCTTGGCGGCAGGGAGCAATCAGCCCCAGCATTTT
CASSLAAGSNQPQHF
>TRBD1|NA|TRBJ2-4|TRBV4-1
TGCGCCAGCAGCCAAGATGAGGGGGCCTTAGCCAAAAACATTCAGTACTTC
CASSQDEGALAKNIQYF
>NA|NA|TRBJ2-5|TRBV18
TGTGCCAGCTCACCCCAAGCGATCCAAGAGACCCAGTACTTC
CASSPQAIQETQYF
>TRBD2|NA|TRBJ2-2|TRBV5-6
TGTGCCAGCAGCTTTGGACTAGCGGGCACGGGGACCGGGGAGCTGTTTTTT
CASSFGLAGTGTGELFF
>TRBD1|NA|TRBJ1-2|TRBV12-5
TGTGCTAGTGGTTTGACAGGGGGCGGCTATGGCTACACCTTC
CASGLTGGGYGYTF
>NA|once|TRBJ1-1|TRBV6-1
TGTGCCAGCAGTGAAGCGGACACGTTAGAGGTGAACACTGAAGCTTTCTTT
CASSEADTLEVNTEAFF
>TRBD1|NA|TRBJ1-4|TRBV30
TGTGCCTGGAGTGATCACAGGGGCGAGAGCTGGTTCACTAATGAAAAACTGTTTTTT
CAWSDHRGESWFTNEKLFF
>TRBD1|once|TRBJ1-1|TRBV27
TGTGCCAGCAGCAGGGGGCGAGGGACTGAAGCTTTCTTT
CASSRGRGTEAFF